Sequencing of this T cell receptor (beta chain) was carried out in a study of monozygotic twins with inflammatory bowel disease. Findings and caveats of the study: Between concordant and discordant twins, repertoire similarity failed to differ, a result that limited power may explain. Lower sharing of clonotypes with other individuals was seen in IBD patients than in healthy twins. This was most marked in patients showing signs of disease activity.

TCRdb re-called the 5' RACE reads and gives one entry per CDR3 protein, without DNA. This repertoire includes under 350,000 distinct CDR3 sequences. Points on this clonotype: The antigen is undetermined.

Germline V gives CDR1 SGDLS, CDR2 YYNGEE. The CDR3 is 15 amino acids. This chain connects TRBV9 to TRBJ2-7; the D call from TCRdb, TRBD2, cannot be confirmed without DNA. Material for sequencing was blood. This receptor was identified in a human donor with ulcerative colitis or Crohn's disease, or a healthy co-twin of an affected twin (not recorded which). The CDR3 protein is CASSVAPLPSYEQYF.